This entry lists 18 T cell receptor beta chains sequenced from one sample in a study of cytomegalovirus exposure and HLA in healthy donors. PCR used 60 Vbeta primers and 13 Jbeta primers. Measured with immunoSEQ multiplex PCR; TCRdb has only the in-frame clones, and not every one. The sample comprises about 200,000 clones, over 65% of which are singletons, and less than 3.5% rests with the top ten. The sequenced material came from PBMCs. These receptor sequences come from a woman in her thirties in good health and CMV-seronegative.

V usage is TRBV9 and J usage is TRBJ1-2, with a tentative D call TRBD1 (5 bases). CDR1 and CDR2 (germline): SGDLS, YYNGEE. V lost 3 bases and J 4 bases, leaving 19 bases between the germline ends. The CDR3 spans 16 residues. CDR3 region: CASSAQGGGVAYGYTF. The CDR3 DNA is TGTGCCAGCAGCGCCCAGGGCGGAGGGGTGGCCTATGGCTACACCTTC.

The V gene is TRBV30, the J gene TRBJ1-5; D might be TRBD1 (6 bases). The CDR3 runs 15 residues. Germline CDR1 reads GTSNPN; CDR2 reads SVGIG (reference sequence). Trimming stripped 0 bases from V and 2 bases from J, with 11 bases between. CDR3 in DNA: TGTGCCTGGAGTGTCAGGGGACATGGCAATCAGCCCCAGCATTTT. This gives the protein CAWSVRGHGNQPQHF.

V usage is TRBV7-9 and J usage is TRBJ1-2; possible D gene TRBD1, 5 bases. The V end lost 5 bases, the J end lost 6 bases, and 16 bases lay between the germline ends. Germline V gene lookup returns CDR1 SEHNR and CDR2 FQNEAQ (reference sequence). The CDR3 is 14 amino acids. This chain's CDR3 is CASSRKGRVDGYTF. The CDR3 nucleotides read TGTGCCAGCAGCCGAAAAGGCAGGGTGGATGGCTACACCTTC. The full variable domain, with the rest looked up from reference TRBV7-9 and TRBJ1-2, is DTGVSQNPRHKITKRGQNVTFRCDPISEHNRLYWYRQTLGQGPEFLTYFQNEAQLEKSRLLSDRFSAERPKGSFSTLEIQRTEQGDSAMYLCASSRKGRVDGYTFGSGTRLTVV.

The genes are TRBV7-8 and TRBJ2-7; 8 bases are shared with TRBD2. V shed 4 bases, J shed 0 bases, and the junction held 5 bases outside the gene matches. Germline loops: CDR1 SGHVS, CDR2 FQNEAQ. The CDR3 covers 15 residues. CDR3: CASSSRGAISYEQYF. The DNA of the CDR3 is TGTGCCAGCAGCTCGCGGGGGGCAATCTCCTACGAGCAGTACTTC.

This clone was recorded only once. The CDR3 nucleotides read TGTGCCAGCAGCTTACGTCGAGGTCAGCCCCAGCATTTT. Translating it yields CASSLRRGQPQHF. The rearrangement links TRBV7-2 to TRBJ1-5; no clear D. This CDR3 is built from 13 residues. V lost 2 bases and J lost 6, with 8 bases in between. Germline V gives CDR1 SGHTA, CDR2 FQGNSA. Based on the CDR3 plus reference TRBV7-2 and TRBJ1-5, the full variable domain is GAGVSQSPSNKVTEKGKDVELRCDPISGHTALYWYRQSLGQGLEFLIYFQGNSAPDKSGLPSDRFSAERTGGSVSTLTIQRTQQEDSAVYLCASSLRRGQPQHFGDGTRLSIL.

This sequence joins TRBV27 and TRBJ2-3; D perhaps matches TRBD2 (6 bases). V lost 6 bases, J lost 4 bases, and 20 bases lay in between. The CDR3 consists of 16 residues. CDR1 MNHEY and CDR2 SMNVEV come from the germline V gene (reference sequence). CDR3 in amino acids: CASSPFVERASDTQYF. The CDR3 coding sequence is TGTGCCAGCAGCCCCTTCGTGGAGCGGGCTTCAGATACGCAGTATTTT.

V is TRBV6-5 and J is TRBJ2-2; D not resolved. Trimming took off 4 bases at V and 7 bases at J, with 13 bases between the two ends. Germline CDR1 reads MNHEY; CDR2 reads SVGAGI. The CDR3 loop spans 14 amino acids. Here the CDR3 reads CASSSQSFGGELFF. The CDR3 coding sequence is TGTGCCAGCAGTTCCCAAAGTTTCGGCGGGGAGCTGTTTTTT.

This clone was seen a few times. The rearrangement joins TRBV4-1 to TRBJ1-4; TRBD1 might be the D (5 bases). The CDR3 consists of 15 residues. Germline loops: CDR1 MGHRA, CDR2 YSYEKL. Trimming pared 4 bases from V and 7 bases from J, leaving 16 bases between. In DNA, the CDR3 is TGCGCCAGCAGCCTACAGACGGGGGGGGTTGAAAAACTGTTTTTT. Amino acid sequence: CASSLQTGGVEKLFF.

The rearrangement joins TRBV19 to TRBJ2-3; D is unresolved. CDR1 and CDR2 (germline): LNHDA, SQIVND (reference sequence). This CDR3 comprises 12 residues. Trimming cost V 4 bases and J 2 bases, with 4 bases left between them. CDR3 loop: CASSRLTDTQYF. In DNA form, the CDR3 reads TGTGCCAGTAGTAGACTCACAGATACGCAGTATTTT.

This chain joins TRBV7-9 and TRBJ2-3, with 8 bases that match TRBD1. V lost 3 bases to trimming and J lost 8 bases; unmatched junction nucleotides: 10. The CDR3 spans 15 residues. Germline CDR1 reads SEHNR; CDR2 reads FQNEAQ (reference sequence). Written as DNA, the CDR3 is TGTGCCAGCAGCTTTCCAAGGACAGGGCTCGCTACGCAGTATTTT. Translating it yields CASSFPRTGLATQYF.

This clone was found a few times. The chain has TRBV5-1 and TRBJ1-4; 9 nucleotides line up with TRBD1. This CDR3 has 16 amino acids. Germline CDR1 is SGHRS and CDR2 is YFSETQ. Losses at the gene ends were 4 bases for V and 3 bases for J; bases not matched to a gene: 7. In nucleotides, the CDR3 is TGCGCCAGCAGCAGGGGACAGGGAGGATCTAATGAAAAACTGTTTTTT. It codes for CASSRGQGGSNEKLFF.

CDR3 nucleotide sequence: TGTGCCTGGAAACGGCGGGAGGATACAGATACGCAGTATTTT. Translating gives CAWKRREDTDTQYF. The chain combines TRBV30 with TRBJ2-3; 8 bases are shared with TRBD2. The V segment lost 4 bases and the J segment 3 bases; nucleotides outside the gene matches: 6. This CDR3 has 14 residues. CDR1 and CDR2 from the germline V gene are GTSNPN and SVGIG (reference sequence).

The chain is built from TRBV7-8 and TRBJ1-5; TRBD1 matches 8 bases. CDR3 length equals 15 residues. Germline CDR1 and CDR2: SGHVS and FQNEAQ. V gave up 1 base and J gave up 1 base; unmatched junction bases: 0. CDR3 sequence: CASSLGQGSNQPQHF. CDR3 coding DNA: TGTGCCAGCAGCTTAGGACAGGGGAGCAATCAGCCCCAGCATTTT.

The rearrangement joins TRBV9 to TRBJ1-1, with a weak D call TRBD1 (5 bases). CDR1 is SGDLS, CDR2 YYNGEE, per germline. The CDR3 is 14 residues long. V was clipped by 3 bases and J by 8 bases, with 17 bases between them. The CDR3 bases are TGTGCCAGCAGCGCCCCCGGGGGATTAGTAGAAGCTTTCTTT. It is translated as CASSAPGGLVEAFF.

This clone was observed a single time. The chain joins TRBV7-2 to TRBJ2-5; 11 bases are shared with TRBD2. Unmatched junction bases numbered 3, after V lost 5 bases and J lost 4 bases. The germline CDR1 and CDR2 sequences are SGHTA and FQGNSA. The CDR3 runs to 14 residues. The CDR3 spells CASSHGLAGETQYF. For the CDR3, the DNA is TGTGCCAGCAGCCATGGACTAGCGGGAGAGACCCAGTACTTC.

CDR3 in amino acids: CASSQDPAGHTGELFF. The CDR3 DNA reads TGTGCCAGCAGCCAGGATCCCGCAGGGCACACCGGGGAGCTGTTTTTT. This chain joins TRBV4-2 and TRBJ2-2; D is perhaps TRBD1 (5 bases). With 3 bases removed from V and 3 bases from J, the gap between germline ends came to 14 bases. Germline V gene data show CDR1 as LGHNA and CDR2 as YNFKEQ. The CDR3 is 16 residues long.

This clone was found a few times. DNA for the CDR3: TGTGCCAGCAGCTTAGAGGGACAGGGCCGTGGCTACACCTTC. Amino acids: CASSLEGQGRGYTF. The J gene is TRBJ1-2, the V gene TRBV7-9, with TRBD1 matching 9 bases. The V gene end was trimmed by 1 base and the J gene end by 7 bases; junction bases not matched to a gene: 4. Germline V gene data show CDR1 as SEHNR and CDR2 as FQNEAQ (reference sequence). The CDR3 runs to 14 residues. Full variable domain (missing parts from reference TRBV7-9 and TRBJ1-2): DTGVSQNPRHKITKRGQNVTFRCDPISEHNRLYWYRQTLGQGPEFLTYFQNEAQLEKSRLLSDRFSAERPKGSFSTLEIQRTEQGDSAMYLCASSLEGQGRGYTFGSGTRLTVV.

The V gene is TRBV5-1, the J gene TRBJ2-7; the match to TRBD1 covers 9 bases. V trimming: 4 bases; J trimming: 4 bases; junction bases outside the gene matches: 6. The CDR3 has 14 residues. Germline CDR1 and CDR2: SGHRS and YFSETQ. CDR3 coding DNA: TGCGCCAGCAGCACCGGGACAGGGCAGTACGAGCAGTACTTC. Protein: CASSTGTGQYEQYF.